A single sample is the source of the 28 T cell receptor beta chains below, sequenced in a study of untreated major depressive disorder. Their antigen targets remain unknown. Profiling relied on immunoSEQ multiplex PCR, and the TCRdb table lists in-frame clones only, not all of them. The data show under 15,000 clones, 85% to 95% seen once. The study's findings and limits: Depressed patients' CD4+ T cells carried increased TRBV05-01 (Vbeta 5.1) usage versus control CD4+ T cells.

Input material: CD4+ T cells from PBMCs. These receptors came from a man aged 30-40 years with major depressive disorder.

The V call is TRBV5-1, the J call TRBJ2-1; 12 positions agree with TRBD2. CDR1 is SGHRS and CDR2 is YFSETQ in the germline V gene. V trimming: 5 bases; J trimming: 10 bases; junction bases outside the gene matches: 13. The CDR3 totals 16 residues. The CDR3 here is CASRLTPSGGAGEQFF. CDR3 sequence (DNA): TGCGCCAGCAGACTAACCCCTAGCGGGGGGGCCGGCGAGCAGTTCTTC.

The chain uses TRBV5-1 and TRBJ1-2; D gene unclear. Germline V gene lookup returns CDR1 SGHRS and CDR2 YFSETQ. Trimming took 2 bases from V and 4 from J, leaving 15 bases between them. The CDR3 spans 15 residues. This CDR3 is CASSFEAGLVYGYTF. The CDR3, as DNA: TGCGCCAGCAGCTTTGAGGCAGGTTTGGTCTATGGCTACACCTTC.

The V gene is TRBV5-6, the J gene TRBJ1-2; D gene uncertain. The germline V gene has CDR1 SGHDT and CDR2 YYEEEE. The CDR3 totals 16 residues. V lost 4 bases to trimming and J lost 3 bases, with 19 bases between them. The CDR3 region is CASSRGGSKGHYGYTF. CDR3 DNA: TGTGCCAGCAGCCGGGGTGGGTCAAAGGGCCACTATGGCTACACCTTC.

V gene TRBV7-2 combines with J gene TRBJ2-3; possible D gene TRBD2, 5 bases. V was trimmed by 6 bases and J by 3 bases, leaving 10 bases between them. From germline, CDR1 is SGHTA and CDR2 FQGNSA. This CDR3 comprises 13 residues. In DNA, the CDR3 is TGTGCCAGCAGTCCAGGACTGACAGATACGCAGTATTTT. Its translation: CASSPGLTDTQYF.

The sample holds a few counts of this clone. As DNA, the CDR3 is TGTGCCAGCAGTTATACGCGGGGGCCTGCCTACGAGCAGTACTTC. It specifies CASSYTRGPAYEQYF. The rearrangement links TRBV6-6 to TRBJ2-7; D perhaps matches TRBD2 (7 bases). The CDR3 has 15 residues. The V gene lost 3 bases and the J gene lost 2 bases, with 14 bases spanning the gap. The germline gives CDR1 MNHNY, CDR2 SVGAGI (reference sequence).

The chain recombines TRBV5-3 with TRBJ1-2, with a possible D match to TRBD1 (5 bases). TRBV5-3 is annotated as an ORF whose role is uncertain. The CDR3 runs 14 residues. Trimming stripped 6 bases from V and 6 bases from J, with 18 bases between. The CDR3 is CARKGDPAEDGYTF. The DNA of the CDR3 is TGTGCCAGAAAAGGGGACCCGGCTGAGGATGGCTACACCTTC.

V and J are TRBV5-1 and TRBJ2-3, with D tentatively TRBD1 or TRBD2 (5 bases each). The CDR3 sequence is 14 residues long. V was shortened by 0 bases and J by 5 bases, with 10 bases between the two germline ends. The germline CDR1 and CDR2 sequences are SGHRS and YFSETQ. The CDR3 protein is CASSLGGVEDTQYF. CDR3 DNA sequence: TGCGCCAGCAGCTTGGGAGGGGTGGAAGATACGCAGTATTTT.

The chain has TRBV2 and TRBJ2-1, with D perhaps matching TRBD1 (7 bases). Germline V gene sequence: CDR1 SNHLY, CDR2 FYNNEI. V gave up 4 bases and J gave up 7 bases, with 14 bases separating them. The CDR3 loop spans 14 amino acids. The CDR3 spells CASSGGGGRNEQFF. The DNA of the CDR3 is TGTGCCAGCAGTGGAGGAGGGGGCAGGAATGAGCAGTTCTTC.

This chain links TRBV6-6 with TRBJ1-1; no reliable D call. Germline loops: CDR1 MNHNY, CDR2 SVGAGI (reference sequence). The length of the CDR3 is 12 residues. V lost 8 bases to trimming and J lost 1 base, with 8 bases between them. The CDR3 here is CASGYRNTEAFF. The CDR3 DNA reads as TGTGCCAGCGGGTATAGGAACACTGAAGCTTTCTTT.

This clone has only one observation. J is TRBJ2-1 and V is TRBV5-1; D possibly corresponds to TRBD1 (6 bases). The CDR3 consists of 18 residues. V was pared by 4 bases and J by 0 bases, with 20 bases between. Germline CDR1 is SGHRS and CDR2 is YFSETQ. DNA for the CDR3: TGCGCCAGCAGCCCTCCAGGGGTAGCGAGCCGCTCCTACAATGAGCAGTTCTTC. Translated, it gives CASSPPGVASRSYNEQFF.

The chain links TRBV5-1 to TRBJ1-2; 7 bases match TRBD1. The germline V gene has CDR1 SGHRS and CDR2 YFSETQ. The CDR3 contains 13 residues. Trimming removed 4 bases from V and 4 bases from J; junction bases left unmatched: 4. CDR3 amino acids: CASSTGTAYGYTF. In DNA, the CDR3 is TGCGCCAGCAGCACCGGGACAGCCTATGGCTACACCTTC.

This clone was observed a single time. The chain employs TRBV5-1 and TRBJ2-2, with D perhaps given as TRBD1 or TRBD2 (6 bases each). The V and J ends lost 3 bases and 4 bases respectively, with 19 bases between them. CDR3 length equals 17 residues. Germline values: CDR1 SGHRS, CDR2 YFSETQ. This CDR3 is CASSSFGQLGGTGELFF. The CDR3 DNA is TGCGCCAGCAGCTCCTTTGGACAGCTCGGGGGCACCGGGGAGCTGTTTTTT.

The chain uses TRBV2 and TRBJ2-6; no reliable D call. Looked up from germline, CDR1 is SNHLY and CDR2 is FYNNEI. The CDR3 is 16 amino acids. V lost 4 bases, J lost 4 bases, and 14 bases lay in between. DNA of the CDR3: TGTGCCAGCAGTGGTATCAGACCCCTCGGGGCCAACGTCCTGACTTTC. Protein product: CASSGIRPLGANVLTF.

The chain joins TRBV30 to TRBJ1-3; D gene unclear. The CDR3 extends over 16 amino acids. Germline assignment: CDR1 GTSNPN and CDR2 SVGIG (reference sequence). Trimming left V 4 bases short and J 0 bases short, with 16 bases between. In DNA form, the CDR3 reads TGTGCCTGGACTCCCGACGGATACTTCTCTGGAAACACCATATATTTT. Protein product: CAWTPDGYFSGNTIYF.

This rearrangement joins TRBV18 to TRBJ2-3; D is uncertain. The germline CDR1 and CDR2 sequences are KGHSH and LQKENI. V lost 3 bases and J 6 bases, leaving 10 bases between the germline ends. The CDR3 covers 13 residues. The CDR3 here is CASSPNSRDTQYF. The CDR3 DNA reads TGTGCCAGCTCACCCAATAGTAGGGATACGCAGTATTTT.

The V and J genes are TRBV9 and TRBJ2-1, with 12 nucleotides matching TRBD2. Germline V lookup: CDR1 SGDLS, CDR2 YYNGEE. Trimming took 4 bases from V and 4 from J; bases not matched to a gene: 6. The CDR3 has 16 amino acids. As DNA, the CDR3 is TGTGCCAGCAGCCCCTCGACTAGCGGGGGATACAATGAGCAGTTCTTC. Translation gives CASSPSTSGGYNEQFF.

This sequence joins TRBV11-2 and TRBJ2-2, with D possibly TRBD1 on 6 matching bases. The CDR3 has 15 residues. CDR1 SGHAT and CDR2 FQNNGV come from the germline V gene. V was pared by 4 bases and J by 1 base, with 10 bases between. CDR3 DNA: TGTGCCAGCAGCTACTCGACAGGGAACACCGGGGAGCTGTTTTTT. It specifies CASSYSTGNTGELFF.

This chain joins TRBV4-1 and TRBJ1-1, with 7 nucleotides matching TRBD1. V shed 0 bases and J 0 bases; nucleotides not matched to a gene: 13. The CDR3 is made up of 19 amino acids. Germline-derived CDR1 and CDR2 are MGHRA and YSYEKL. The CDR3 sequence: CASSQDGRGGAFVNTEAFF. The DNA for the CDR3 is TGCGCCAGCAGCCAAGATGGTAGAGGGGGCGCTTTTGTGAACACTGAAGCTTTCTTT.

The chain carries TRBV18 and TRBJ1-1; 10 bases agree with TRBD1. There are 14 residues in the CDR3. V dropped 2 bases and J dropped 6; count of bases not matched to a gene: 3. Germline CDR1 KGHSH, CDR2 LQKENI. CDR3 loop: CASSPGTGVPEAFF. The CDR3 coding sequence is TGTGCCAGCTCACCAGGGACAGGGGTCCCTGAAGCTTTCTTT.

This chain connects TRBV7-3 to TRBJ1-5; 8 nucleotides line up with TRBD1. The CDR3 is 13 amino acids. With 4 bases clipped from V and 7 bases from J, the junction kept 3 bases outside the gene matches. CDR1 is SGHTA, CDR2 FQGTGA, per germline. As DNA, the CDR3 is TGTGCCAGCAGCTCGGACAGGGACCAGCCCCAGCATTTT. Protein sequence: CASSSDRDQPQHF.

The J gene is TRBJ2-3, the V gene TRBV5-1; unclear D gene. The V gene lost 0 bases and the J gene lost 3 bases, with 2 bases spanning the gap. This CDR3 has 12 residues. The germline V gene has CDR1 SGHRS and CDR2 YFSETQ. The CDR3 nucleotides are TGCGCCAGCAGCTTGGTGACAGATACGCAGTATTTT. This codes for CASSLVTDTQYF.

The chain is built from TRBV6-5 and TRBJ2-1; 8 bases align to TRBD1. The CDR3 consists of 15 residues. Germline CDR1 and CDR2: MNHEY and SVGAGI. Trimming cost V 8 bases and J 1 base; bases outside gene matches: 7. The DNA for the CDR3 is TGTGCCAGCGCCAGGGGACAGGAGTCCTACAATGAGCAGTTCTTC. Translated, it gives CASARGQESYNEQFF.

This sequence joins TRBV5-1 and TRBJ1-2; maybe TRBD1 (5 bases). Germline V gives CDR1 SGHRS, CDR2 YFSETQ. The length of the CDR3 is 16 residues. Between the trimmed V and J ends, which lost 4 bases and 0 bases, there was a span of 16 bases. The CDR3 sequence: CASSLGTGYANYGYTF. CDR3 nucleotide sequence: TGCGCCAGCAGCCTGGGGACGGGATACGCTAACTATGGCTACACCTTC. The full variable domain, rest sourced from reference TRBV5-1 and TRBJ1-2, is KAGVTQTPRYLIKTRGQQVTLSCSPISGHRSVSWYQQTPGQGLQFLFEYFSETQRNKGNFPGRFSGRQFSNSRSEMNVSTLELGDSALYLCASSLGTGYANYGYTFGSGTRLTVV.

This clone was detected only once. The chain couples TRBV5-5 to TRBJ2-3, with TRBD2 matching 9 bases. From germline, CDR1 is SGHKS and CDR2 YYEKEE (reference sequence). V lost 2 bases to trimming and J lost 0 bases; unmatched junction nucleotides: 10. The CDR3 has 18 amino acids. Written as DNA, the CDR3 is TGTGCCAGCAGCTTAGGGCTAGCGGGGTCCGCTAGCACAGATACGCAGTATTTT. It specifies CASSLGLAGSASTDTQYF. Looking up the rest from reference TRBV5-5 and TRBJ2-3 gives the full variable domain: DAGVTQSPTHLIKTRGQQVTLRCSPISGHKSVSWYQQVLGQGPQFIFQYYEKEERGRGNFPDRFSARQFPNYSSELNVNALLLGDSALYLCASSLGLAGSASTDTQYFGPGTRLTVL.

The chain has TRBV6-1 and TRBJ1-6; no clear D. Germline loops: CDR1 MNHNS, CDR2 SASEGT. The CDR3 consists of 12 residues. The V end was cut by 4 bases, the J end by 11 bases, with 9 bases between. In DNA form, the CDR3 reads TGTGCCAGCAGTGCGGGAGCCGCACCCCTCCACTTT. This gives the protein CASSAGAAPLHF.

V is TRBV4-1 and J is TRBJ1-1; maybe TRBD1 (6 bases). Trimming left V 4 bases short and J 5 bases short, with 14 bases between. This CDR3 is built from 14 residues. CDR1 and CDR2 from the germline V gene are MGHRA and YSYEKL. This CDR3 reads CASSLTEGGTEAFF. The CDR3 bases are TGCGCCAGCAGCCTGACAGAGGGGGGAACTGAAGCTTTCTTT.

The sample holds one count of this clone. This chain connects TRBV27 to TRBJ2-1; D is uncertain. CDR3 size: 16 residues. V lost 2 bases and J 0 bases, leaving 11 bases between the germline ends. The germline gives CDR1 MNHEY, CDR2 SMNVEV (reference sequence). The CDR3 loop reads CASSLRPPYSYNEQFF. CDR3 sequence (DNA): TGTGCCAGCAGTTTACGTCCCCCCTACTCCTACAATGAGCAGTTCTTC.

CDR3 bases: TGTGCCAGCAGTGAAGATGCCCGTTCGAGGGGCTACACCTTC. Its translation: CASSEDARSRGYTF. The chain recombines TRBV6-1 with TRBJ1-2; D unresolved. The ends were cut back, 1 base at V and 8 bases at J, with 14 bases in the middle. CDR1 MNHNS and CDR2 SASEGT come from the germline V gene. The CDR3 extends over 14 amino acids.